The entry below describes one TCR beta chain. The data were taken from a study of CD8 T cells in Susac syndrome. CDR1 is LNHDA and CDR2 is SQIVND in the germline V gene (reference sequence). V was trimmed by 6 bases and J by 2 bases, leaving 7 bases between them. The CDR3 is 13 amino acids. TEMRA cells underwent FACS enrichment and CD8+ and CD4+ T cells underwent negative isolation. Roughly 0.45 to 1 ug RNA was reverse transcribed with random hexamers. The amplification used immunoSEQ multiplex PCR on TCR beta CDR3; it spanned 54 Vbeta and 13 Jbeta. TCRdb reprocessed the immunoSEQ multiplex PCR reads via MiXCR and lists one record per CDR3 protein. The top ten clones hold more than 0.09% of a sample with about 130,000 distinct CDR3 sequences, about 95% of them seen once.

J is TRBJ1-4 and V is TRBV19; TRBD1 is a possible D gene (5 bases). The sequence came from a human donor in good health. The material sequenced was CD4+ T cells from PBMCs. CDR3 sequence reads: CASSRGTNEKLFF. CDR3 sequence (DNA): TGTGCCAGTAGCCGGGGGACTAATGAAAAACTGTTTTTT.